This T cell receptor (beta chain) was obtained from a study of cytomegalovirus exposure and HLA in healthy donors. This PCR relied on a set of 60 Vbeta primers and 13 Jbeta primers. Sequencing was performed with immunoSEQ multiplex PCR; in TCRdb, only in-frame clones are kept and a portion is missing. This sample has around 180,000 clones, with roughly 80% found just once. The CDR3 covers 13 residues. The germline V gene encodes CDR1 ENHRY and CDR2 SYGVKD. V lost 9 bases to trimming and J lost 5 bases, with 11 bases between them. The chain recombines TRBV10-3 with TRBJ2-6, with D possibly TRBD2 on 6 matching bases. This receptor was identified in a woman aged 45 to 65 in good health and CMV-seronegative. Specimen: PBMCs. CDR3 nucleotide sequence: TGTGCCATTGGGGAGGCCCGGGCCAACGTCCTGACTTTC. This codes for CAIGEARANVLTF.